This TCR beta chain was identified during a study of T and B cells in COVID-19 patients. About the study: Blood was sampled from COVID-19 patients who were either actively infected or recovered. The recovered patients had mostly mild to moderate COVID-19 with outpatient management.

Multiplex PCR with BIOMED2 TRB-A/B primer pools amplified TRB rearrangements. TCRdb reprocessed the multiplex PCR reads via MiXCR and lists one record per CDR3 protein. The sample shows 10,000 to 13,000 distinct CDR3 sequences, around 30% of them seen only once. On this clonotype itself: Its antigen is currently unknown.

From blood, about 250-500 ng of genomic DNA served as TRB template. Study findings and constraints: Patients with COVID-19 reportedly showed strongly skewed T cell receptor beta variable and joining gene usage. Active COVID-19 showed highly clonal TRB repertoires; recovery showed diversity and richness above healthy donors.

This TCR was recovered from a human donor with active COVID-19. Sequenced sample: blood.

The CDR3 region has the DNA TGTGCCAGCCTCCCATCCCGGGAGCGCAACGGAGGCGGCAATGGCTACACCTTC. Encoded protein: CASLPSRERNGGGNGYTF. The genes are TRBV6-5 and TRBJ1-2; no definite D call. Looked up from germline, CDR1 is MNHEY and CDR2 is SVGAGI. Trimming removed 8 bases at V and 6 bases at J, with 31 bases between. The CDR3 contains 18 residues.